The source of this T cell receptor beta chain is a study of CXCR3-negative and CXCR3-positive naive CD8 T cells. Carrying UMI labels, the TRB cDNA libraries were prepared through 5' RACE. TCRdb reprocessed the 5' RACE reads, keeping one entry per CDR3 protein, no DNA. The sample includes tens of thousands of distinct CDR3 sequences. Study observations and caveats: Each naive subset displayed comparably high diversity, whereas memory CD8+ cells displayed much lower diversity. Memory cells showed distinct TRBV-TRBJ patterns, while the two naive subsets matched. Naive CXCR3-positive cells had TRB CDR3s more hydrophobic than those of CXCR3-negative naive cells.

This CDR3 is built from 17 residues. Germline CDR1 LGHNA, CDR2 YNFKEQ. Sorts performed in triplicate captured hundreds of thousands of cells each from every CD8+ T cell subset. Remarks on this clonotype: Its specificity is unknown.

This receptor was taken from a human donor in good health. Some clones in this sample may be carry-over from other donors' samples. The sequenced sample was naive CXCR3+ CD8+ T cells from blood. Indicated subset: CD45RO-CCR7+CD27+CD95- naive CD8+ T cells expressing CXCR3 (TNR3+). This chain joins TRBV4-2 and TRBJ2-1. CDR3 sequence: CASSPDGYLEIYNEQFF.